This note documents a single T cell receptor beta chain sequence. As yet, its antigen is unknown. CDR3 size: 17 residues. CDR1 SGHTA and CDR2 FQGNSA come from the germline V gene. After removal of 1 base from V and 3 bases from J, the junction contained 6 bases not matched to a gene. These data are taken from a study of cytomegalovirus exposure and HLA in healthy donors. Broader study findings: A few CMV-associated chains were confirmed in vitro to be specific for CMV antigens.

Both 60 Vbeta primers and 13 Jbeta primers went into the PCR. Generated by immunoSEQ multiplex PCR, the TCRdb table keeps only in-frame clones and is missing some. The sample includes over 150,000 clones, about 75% of them seen just once. This chain links TRBV7-2 with TRBJ2-2; 9 bases line up with TRBD2. The sequencing sample was made of PBMCs. The receptor comes from a man in his late teens or twenties in good health and CMV-seronegative. CDR3 amino acids: CASSLGAGGPHTGELFF. CDR3 DNA sequence: TGTGCCAGCAGCTTAGGGGCGGGAGGGCCGCACACCGGGGAGCTGTTTTTT.